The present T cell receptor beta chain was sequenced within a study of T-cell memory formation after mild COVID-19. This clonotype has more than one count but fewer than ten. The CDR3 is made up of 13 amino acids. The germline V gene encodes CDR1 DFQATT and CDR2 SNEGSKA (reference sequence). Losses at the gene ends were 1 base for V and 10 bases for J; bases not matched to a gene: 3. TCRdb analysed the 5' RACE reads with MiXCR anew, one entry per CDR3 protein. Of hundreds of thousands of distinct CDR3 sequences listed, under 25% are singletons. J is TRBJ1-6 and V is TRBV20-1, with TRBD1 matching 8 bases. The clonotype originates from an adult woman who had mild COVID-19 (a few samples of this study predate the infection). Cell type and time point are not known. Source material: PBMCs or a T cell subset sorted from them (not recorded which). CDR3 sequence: CSARGTGISPLHF. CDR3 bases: TGCAGTGCTAGAGGGACAGGGATCTCACCCCTCCACTTT.